The present T cell receptor (beta chain) was sequenced within a study of blood T cell repertoires in COVID-19. Background on the study: Some COVID-19 samples were acute and others convalescent; all came from the United States, Italy and Spain. In each case, the material was cDNA or gDNA derived from T cells, B-cell-depleted T cells, or PBMCs.

Assay: immunoSEQ multiplex PCR; the TCRdb copy retains only in-frame clones and omits some. This table holds roughly 230,000 clones, around 90% found once. Patients of the Seattle cohort, enrolled during active infection, were followed longitudinally. CDR1 and CDR2 (germline): SGHNT, YYREEE (reference sequence). This CDR3 region has 15 residues. Trimming at V came to 2 bases and at J to 2 bases, leaving 4 bases not matched to a gene. This clonotype originated in a man aged 25 to 40 with COVID-19, enrolled during active disease. This chain connects TRBV5-4 to TRBJ2-1; 7 bases align to TRBD1. Material for sequencing was peripheral blood. The DNA for the CDR3 is TGTGCCAGCAGCTTTGCCGGGACAGCCTACAATGAGCAGTTCTTC. This sequence encodes CASSFAGTAYNEQFF.